These 31 T cell receptor beta chains came from one sample sequenced in a study of blood T cells in healthy people across ages. Sample-barcoded 5' priming and a J-beta primer mix drove a second PCR of 7 to 11 cycles. TCRdb called the 5' RACE reads again in MiXCR, with one record for every CDR3 protein. The sample includes 800,000 to 950,000 distinct CDR3 sequences, about 44% of them seen just once. The sample was blood. These receptors came from a man aged 25 to 40 in good health.

This clonotype was counted between two and nine times. The CDR3 DNA sequence: TGCGCCAGCAGCTTCGGAGCGGGGCTGAGCTCCTACAATGAGCAGTACTTC. Protein product: CASSFGAGLSSYNEQYF. This chain joins TRBV5-1 and TRBJ2-1; the match to TRBD2 covers 7 bases. The better agreement between TRBJ2-7 and the DNA end casts doubt on the J call. The CDR3 extends over 17 amino acids. Germline V gives CDR1 SGHRS, CDR2 YFSETQ.

This clonotype was detected a few times. This sequence joins TRBV21-1 and TRBJ2-7; TRBD2, the D gene given by the table, was not confirmed from the DNA. TRBV21-1 is reported as a pseudogene. The CDR3 runs to 13 residues. CDR3 residues: CASIPGLSYEQYF. The DNA for the CDR3 is TGTGCCAGCATTCCGGGACTCTCCTACGAGCAGTACTTC.

The chain uses TRBV4-2 and TRBJ2-7; TRBD1 matches at 9 bases. The trim removed 4 bases at V and 6 bases at J, leaving 7 bases unmatched. This CDR3 has 14 residues. Germline lookup yields CDR1 LGHNA and CDR2 YNFKEQ. CDR3 nucleotides: TGTGCCAGCAGCCTCCGACGGACAGGGGCCGAGCAGTACTTC. It codes for CASSLRRTGAEQYF.

The chain is built from TRBV7-4 and TRBJ1-5, with 11 bases fitting TRBD1. This CDR3 contains 16 residues. CDR1 is SGHVT, CDR2 SQSDAQ, per germline. The J segment lost 5 bases and the V segment lost 2 bases, leaving 5 bases of the junction unmatched. In nucleotides, the CDR3 is TGTGCCAGCAGCTTACCCGGGACAGGGGGTTATCAGCCCCAGCATTTT. Protein product: CASSLPGTGGYQPQHF.

J is TRBJ1-2 and V is TRBV3-1; D is uncertain. CDR3 size: 15 residues. CDR1 is LGHDT, CDR2 YNNKEL, per germline (reference sequence). The V end was cut by 0 bases, the J end by 4 bases, with 12 bases between. CDR3 in amino acids: CASSQEVPETYGYTF. The CDR3 nucleotides are TGTGCCAGCAGCCAAGAGGTCCCAGAAACCTATGGCTACACCTTC.

In nucleotides, the CDR3 is TGTGCCACCAGCAGAGATCGTGTCGGGGGGGCCGCGGATACGCAGTATTTT. Translating gives CATSRDRVGGAADTQYF. The genes are TRBV15 and TRBJ2-3, with 8 positions matching TRBD2. The CDR3 length is 17 residues. The V and J ends lost 0 bases and 6 bases, in that order; junction bases with no gene match: 11. Germline CDR1 LNHNV, CDR2 YYDKDF (reference sequence).

This clonotype was observed at least ten times. V gene TRBV4-1 combines with J gene TRBJ2-1; 8 bases are shared with TRBD2. The V gene's germline CDR1 is MGHRA and CDR2 YSYEKL. The V and J ends lost 5 bases and 0 bases, in that order; junction bases with no gene match: 3. This CDR3 has 15 amino acids. CDR3 residues: CASSDRGGSYNEQFF. The CDR3 nucleotides read TGCGCCAGCAGCGACCGGGGGGGCTCCTACAATGAGCAGTTCTTC.

A word on this clonotype: A read error may produce the germline difference seen at one junction end. The chain joins TRBV4-1 to TRBJ2-1; the match to TRBD1 covers 11 bases. The CDR3 is 15 residues long. Germline V CDR1 and CDR2: MGHRA, YSYEKL. In DNA form, the CDR3 reads TGCGCCAGCAGCCACGGGACAGGGGGTTTGAATGAGCAGCTCTTC. Translating gives CASSHGTGGLNEQLF.

The chain joins TRBV28 to TRBJ2-1; no clear D gene. Per the germline V gene, CDR1 is MDHEN and CDR2 is SYDVKM. This CDR3 has 10 amino acids. V was clipped by 5 bases and J by 10 bases, with 6 bases between them. CDR3 in amino acids: CASSDWEQFF. CDR3 nucleotides: TGTGCCAGCAGTGACTGGGAGCAGTTCTTC.

The V and J genes are TRBV20-1 and TRBJ1-4, with 8 bases lining up with TRBD1. The CDR3 totals 16 residues. With V trimmed by 5 bases and J by 7 bases, 15 bases remained unmatched. The germline V gene has CDR1 DFQATT and CDR2 SNEGSKA (reference sequence). DNA for the CDR3: TGCAGTGCTGGCTACTTCGGACAGGGTGAGAGTGAAAAACTGTTTTTT. Protein: CSAGYFGQGESEKLFF.

In its sample, this clonotype was seen a few times. V and J are TRBV5-1 and TRBJ2-7; TRBD1 or TRBD2 may be the D gene (5 bases each). The germline V gene has CDR1 SGHRS and CDR2 YFSETQ. V was pared by 2 bases and J by 5 bases, with 11 bases between. This CDR3 comprises 13 residues. The CDR3 DNA reads TGCGCCAGCAGCTTACTGGGGACGGACGAGCAGTACTTC. Its protein product is CASSLLGTDEQYF.

The gene calls are TRBV4-1 and TRBJ2-7; 10 bases match TRBD2. Per the germline V gene, CDR1 is MGHRA and CDR2 is YSYEKL. The CDR3 runs 17 residues. V dropped 4 bases and J dropped 1; count of bases not matched to a gene: 10. The CDR3 sequence: CASSPFSGGPNSYEQYF. CDR3 coding DNA: TGCGCCAGCAGCCCCTTTAGCGGGGGGCCGAATTCCTACGAGCAGTACTTC.

This clonotype has only a few counts. This rearrangement joins TRBV29-1 to TRBJ2-7; the D gene is possibly TRBD1 (6 bases). The V end lost 6 bases, the J end lost 0 bases, and 18 bases lay between the germline ends. CDR1 SQVTM and CDR2 ANQGSEA come from the germline V gene. CDR3 length: 15 residues. As DNA, the CDR3 is TGCAGCGTCGTCAACCCCCGGGACACCTCCTACGAGCAGTACTTC. Translation gives CSVVNPRDTSYEQYF.

There are a few counts of this clonotype. The chain employs TRBV6-5 and TRBJ1-2, with D perhaps TRBD1 (6 bases). The CDR3 spans 12 residues. Germline V gene sequence: CDR1 MNHEY, CDR2 SVGAGI. V lost 4 bases, J lost 8 bases, and 11 bases lay in between. The CDR3 coding sequence is TGTGCCAGCAGTTTTACGGGGGCAGGCTACACCTTC. Amino acids: CASSFTGAGYTF.

This clonotype was seen more than once but under ten times. The chain recombines TRBV12-3 or TRBV12-4 with TRBJ1-1, with a tentative D call TRBD1 (5 bases). V was pared by 5 bases and J by 1 base, with 11 bases between. This CDR3 has 14 residues. CDR3 nucleotides: TGTGCCAGCAGTATCGGACAACAGAACACTGAAGCTTTCTTT. This translates into CASSIGQQNTEAFF.

V usage is TRBV7-9 and J usage is TRBJ2-5; D unclear. The end of the DNA aligns better with TRBJ2-7, so the J call may be wrong. This CDR3 has 13 amino acids. Per germline, CDR1 SEHNR and CDR2 FQNEAQ (reference sequence). The CDR3 sequence: CASSLWSPYEQYF. For the CDR3, the DNA is TGTGCCAGCAGCTTATGGTCCCCCTACGAGCAGTACTTC.

The chain joins TRBV6-1 to TRBJ1-5, with 12 bases aligning to TRBD1. Germline CDR1 MNHNS, CDR2 SASEGT. Germline trimming cut 1 base from V and 10 bases from J; bases unmatched to any gene: 14. The CDR3 is 18 amino acids. CDR3 region: CASSEGMLGQGAFRPQHF. As DNA, the CDR3 is TGTGCCAGCAGTGAAGGAATGTTGGGACAGGGGGCTTTTCGACCCCAGCATTTT.

This clonotype was recorded many times. The rearrangement links TRBV27 to TRBJ2-7; perhaps D is TRBD1 or TRBD2 (5 bases each). With 5 bases removed from V and 2 bases from J, the gap between germline ends came to 16 bases. CDR1 and CDR2 (germline): MNHEY, SMNVEV (reference sequence). This CDR3 is built from 15 residues. CDR3 sequence reads: CASSNPRGATYEQYF. For the CDR3, the DNA is TGTGCCAGCAGTAATCCCCGGGGCGCGACCTACGAGCAGTACTTC.

This clonotype has a handful of counts. The chain employs TRBV4-2 and TRBJ2-3; D is uncertain. Trimming took off 3 bases at V and 0 bases at J, with 10 bases between the two ends. The CDR3 extends over 15 amino acids. Germline V lookup: CDR1 LGHNA, CDR2 YNFKEQ. As DNA, the CDR3 is TGTGCCAGCAGCCAGTCGAAGTCTAGCACAGATACGCAGTATTTT. Translation: CASSQSKSSTDTQYF.

The gene calls are TRBV20-1 and TRBJ2-2, with TRBD1 as a possible D gene (6 bases). This CDR3 spans 16 amino acids. The ends were cut back, 0 bases at V and 0 bases at J, with 11 bases in the middle. Germline-derived CDR1 and CDR2 are DFQATT and SNEGSKA (reference sequence). The CDR3, as DNA: TGCAGTGCTAGAGAGATAAGGACAGCGAACACCGGGGAGCTGTTTTTT. This codes for CSAREIRTANTGELFF.

The V gene is TRBV7-9, the J gene TRBJ2-3; D is uncertain. Trimming stripped 2 bases from V and 2 bases from J, with 11 bases between. Germline loops: CDR1 SEHNR, CDR2 FQNEAQ (reference sequence). The length of the CDR3 is 15 residues. CDR3 nucleotide sequence: TGTGCCAGCAGCTTATTCCCAGACGACACAGATACGCAGTATTTT. Translation: CASSLFPDDTDTQYF.

The chain employs TRBV29-1 and TRBJ1-2; D unresolved. The CDR3 covers 12 residues. In germline, CDR1 is SQVTM, CDR2 ANQGSEA. V gave up 1 base and J gave up 6 bases, with 9 bases separating them. In DNA form, the CDR3 reads TGCAGCGTTGAAGCAATGCAGGATGGCTACACCTTC. It encodes CSVEAMQDGYTF. Variable domain in full (rest from reference TRBV29-1 and TRBJ1-2): SAVISQKPSRDICQRGTSLTIQCQVDSQVTMMFWYRQQPGQSLTLIATANQGSEATYESGFVIDKFPISRPNLTFSTLTVSNMSPEDSSIYLCSVEAMQDGYTFGSGTRLTVV.

There are a few counts of this clonotype. The J gene is TRBJ1-2, the V gene TRBV20-1; possible D gene TRBD1, 5 bases. Germline V gene lookup returns CDR1 DFQATT and CDR2 SNEGSKA (reference sequence). There are 16 residues in the CDR3. The V and J ends lost 0 bases and 0 bases respectively, with 14 bases between them. The CDR3 DNA sequence: TGCAGTGCTAGAGATGGGGACTTGGGCCCTAACTATGGCTACACCTTC. Amino acids: CSARDGDLGPNYGYTF.

This clonotype was found a few times. V gene TRBV5-6 combines with J gene TRBJ2-5; D is unclear. V lost 4 bases to trimming and J lost 2 bases, with 12 bases between them. The CDR3 length is 14 residues. Germline V gene data show CDR1 as SGHDT and CDR2 as YYEEEE. In DNA, the CDR3 is TGTGCCAGCAGCAAGATCCCCCTTCAAGAGACCCAGTACTTC. Its protein is CASSKIPLQETQYF.

The V gene is TRBV4-1, the J gene TRBJ1-3; D is possibly TRBD1 (5 bases). Germline CDR1 MGHRA, CDR2 YSYEKL. Trimming pared 0 bases from V and 2 bases from J, leaving 11 bases between. The CDR3 has 16 amino acids. CDR3 in amino acids: CASSQEHSGTGNTIYF. CDR3 sequence (DNA): TGCGCCAGCAGCCAAGAACACTCAGGGACTGGAAACACCATATATTTT.

V usage is TRBV9 and J usage is TRBJ2-3, with TRBD2 matching 16 bases. The CDR3 covers 16 residues. The germline gives CDR1 SGDLS, CDR2 YYNGEE. Trimming took 2 bases from V and 4 from J; bases not matched to a gene: 1. The CDR3 sequence is CASSVGTSGRADTQYF. The DNA for the CDR3 is TGTGCCAGCAGCGTGGGGACTAGCGGGAGGGCAGATACGCAGTATTTT.

This clonotype has a handful of counts. This chain uses TRBV6-2 or TRBV6-3 with TRBJ2-1; a weak D match, TRBD1 (6 bases). Germline CDR1 and CDR2: MNHEY and SVGEGT. The CDR3 contains 17 residues. With 0 bases removed from V and 1 base from J, the gap between germline ends came to 13 bases. CDR3 sequence: CASSYSTRGASYNEQFF. The CDR3 DNA reads TGTGCCAGCAGTTACTCGACCAGGGGCGCATCCTACAATGAGCAGTTCTTC.

At least ten counts were recorded for this clonotype. The chain uses TRBV7-2 and TRBJ1-2; D possibly corresponds to TRBD1 (5 bases). Germline CDR1 SGHTA, CDR2 FQGNSA. This CDR3 has 14 amino acids. The V end was cut by 4 bases, the J end by 7 bases, with 16 bases between. CDR3 residues: CASSYDPGGGGYTF. CDR3 sequence (DNA): TGTGCCAGCAGCTACGACCCGGGGGGAGGTGGCTACACCTTC.

J is TRBJ1-5 and V is TRBV27, with TRBD1 matching 8 bases. Germline assignment: CDR1 MNHEY and CDR2 SMNVEV (reference sequence). The CDR3 consists of 15 residues. V gave up 5 bases and J gave up 5 bases; unmatched junction bases: 8. The CDR3: CASSPTGDGYQPQHF. The CDR3 DNA sequence: TGTGCCAGCAGTCCGACAGGGGACGGGTATCAGCCCCAGCATTTT.

This clonotype has just one count. The chain has TRBV2 and TRBJ2-5, with 9 bases aligning to TRBD2. Per the germline V gene, CDR1 is SNHLY and CDR2 is FYNNEI. The CDR3 sequence is 14 residues long. The trim removed 6 bases at V and 2 bases at J, leaving 4 bases unmatched. The CDR3 protein is CASRSAGGQETQYF. CDR3 DNA sequence: TGTGCCAGCAGGTCGGCGGGAGGGCAAGAGACCCAGTACTTC.

V gene TRBV3-1 combines with J gene TRBJ1-5, with a possible D match to TRBD1 (6 bases). This CDR3 has 14 residues. From germline, CDR1 is LGHDT and CDR2 YNNKEL (reference sequence). V gave up 4 bases and J gave up 7 bases, with 14 bases separating them. The CDR3 nucleotides are TGTGCCAGCAGCCCGGCTTGGGGGGGCCAGCCCCAGCATTTT. Translation: CASSPAWGGQPQHF.